The rows below give T cell receptor beta chains drawn from one sample of a study of blood T cell repertoires in COVID-19. Profiled with immunoSEQ multiplex PCR; TCRdb holds only in-frame clones, not every one. The table includes about 250,000 clones, 80% to 95% detected once. Input material: PBMCs or T cells enriched from blood (not recorded which). The receptors were sampled from a young woman who had recovered from COVID-19. CDR3s leave out the opening cysteine and the closing phenylalanine or tryptophan.

V gene	J gene	CDR3 protein
TRBV27	TRBJ2-7	ASSLLIRGIYEQY
TRBV7-8	TRBJ2-2	ASSLVLAHTGELF
TRBV7-8	TRBJ2-7	ASSLGGRDEQY
TRBV19	TRBJ1-5	ASRGGGAPRGEPQH
TRBV7-9	TRBJ1-5	ASSLSGTQPQH
TRBV4-2	TRBJ1-2	ASSQGVRHNYGYT
TRBV7-2	TRBJ2-1	ASSGGTDNEQF
TRBV12-3/TRBV12-4	TRBJ1-2	ASSLRENYGYT
TRBV28	TRBJ1-6	ASSFRSANSPLH
TRBV14	TRBJ2-7	ASSQVASYEQY
TRBV28	TRBJ1-1	ASSLSRHTNTEAF
TRBV11-2	TRBJ2-7	ASRVTGAAYEQY
TRBV5-4	TRBJ1-2	ASSSNPTGSHYGYT